The TCR beta chain under discussion was sequenced for a study of naive CD8 T cells in extremely preterm neonates. Profiled with immunoSEQ multiplex PCR; TCRdb holds only in-frame clones, not every one. Of approximately 5,500 clones listed, 95% to 98% were seen once; the top ten hold 0.56%. Study-level points and caveats: Compared with older groups, preterm CDR3s were shorter, with fewer N additions and less trimming. Preterm neonates had significantly lower iChao1 richness than other age groups.

Note on this clone: Its antigen remains unknown.

This receptor was taken from a human donor in good health. Sequences were obtained from naive CD8+ T cells from blood.

Here the CDR3 DNA reads TGTGCCAGCAGCTTGTTGGACAGCGCCTACGAGCAGTACTTC. Its translation: CASSLLDSAYEQYF. V is TRBV5-4 and J is TRBJ2-7; TRBD1 is a possible D gene (6 bases). Germline CDR1 SGHNT, CDR2 YYREEE (reference sequence). The V end was cut by 1 base, the J end by 2 bases, with 10 bases between. CDR3 size: 14 residues.